The 20 T cell receptor beta chains listed next were all sequenced from one sample in a study of T cells in localized non-small cell lung cancer. Data came from immunoSEQ multiplex PCR; TCRdb stores just in-frame clones and leaves some out. Of around 64,000 clones listed, roughly 92% were seen once; the top ten hold 20%. The input for sequencing was peripheral blood, taken before any cancer treatment. These receptors all come from a man aged 40-75 years with stage I lung adenocarcinoma.

The chain employs TRBV21-1 and TRBJ2-1; TRBD2 is the table's D call and was not checked against the DNA. TRBV21-1 is a pseudogene locus. This CDR3 comprises 14 residues. The CDR3 nucleotides are TGTGCCAGCAGCGAGCGGACGGTCTACAATGAGCAGTTCTTC. Its translation is CASSERTVYNEQFF.

The chain has TRBV7-6 and TRBJ1-1, with D maybe TRBD1 (6 bases). Trimming pared 5 bases from V and 1 base from J, leaving 11 bases between. The CDR3 length is 14 residues. Germline CDR1 SGHVS, CDR2 FNYEAQ. CDR3 protein: CASSLGQTNTEAFF. Here the CDR3 DNA reads TGTGCCAGCAGCCTCGGACAGACGAACACTGAAGCTTTCTTT.

The chain joins TRBV27 to TRBJ1-1; D might be TRBD1 (6 bases). Trimming took off 5 bases at V and 3 bases at J, with 10 bases between the two ends. CDR3 size: 13 residues. Per the germline V gene, CDR1 is MNHEY and CDR2 is SMNVEV (reference sequence). CDR3 residues: CASSLGQYTEAFF. CDR3 in DNA: TGTGCCAGCAGTCTCGGACAGTACACTGAAGCTTTCTTT.

The J gene is TRBJ2-3, the V gene TRBV7-8; 8 nucleotides match TRBD2. The germline V gene encodes CDR1 SGHVS and CDR2 FQNEAQ. J was trimmed by 4 bases and V by 6 bases; bases with no gene match: 9. The CDR3 spans 15 residues. DNA for the CDR3: TGTGCCAGCAGTCAGGGGACTAGGACGTCAGATACGCAGTATTTT. Residues: CASSQGTRTSDTQYF.

The chain links TRBV5-1 to TRBJ1-2; 7 bases are shared with TRBD1. V shed 4 bases, J shed 5 bases, and the junction held 8 bases outside the gene matches. The CDR3 extends over 14 amino acids. The germline CDR1 and CDR2 sequences are SGHRS and YFSETQ. The CDR3 is CASSPAGTEYGYTF. The CDR3 bases are TGCGCCAGCAGCCCCGCCGGGACAGAGTATGGCTACACCTTC.

The chain uses TRBV27 and TRBJ2-1; 7 bases are a match to TRBD2. This CDR3 region has 11 residues. V shed 6 bases and J 12 bases; nucleotides not matched to a gene: 5. Germline V gene sequence: CDR1 MNHEY, CDR2 SMNVEV (reference sequence). The CDR3 spells CASRTSWRQFF. The CDR3 bases are TGTGCCAGCAGGACTAGCTGGCGGCAGTTCTTC.

V and J are TRBV5-4 and TRBJ2-2; 12 positions match TRBD1. CDR3 length equals 17 residues. The germline gives CDR1 SGHNT, CDR2 YYREEE (reference sequence). The V and J ends lost 3 bases and 3 bases, in that order; junction bases with no gene match: 6. CDR3 nucleotide sequence: TGTGCCAGCAGCTGGGGGACAGGGGGCTATTACACCGGGGAGCTGTTTTTT. Its protein product is CASSWGTGGYYTGELFF. Supplemented by reference TRBV5-4 and TRBJ2-2, the full variable domain reads ETGVTQSPTHLIKTRGQQVTLRCSSQSGHNTVSWYQQALGQGPQFIFQYYREEENGRGNFPPRFSGLQFPNYSSELNVNALELDDSALYLCASSWGTGGYYTGELFFGEGSRLTVL.

The rearrangement links TRBV25-1 to TRBJ1-1, with D perhaps TRBD1 (6 bases). The length of the CDR3 is 13 residues. Trimming pared 6 bases from V and 4 bases from J, leaving 12 bases between. Germline assignment: CDR1 MGHDK and CDR2 SYGVNS. The CDR3 here is CASRQGGGTEAFF. CDR3 coding DNA: TGTGCCAGCAGACAGGGCGGTGGCACTGAAGCTTTCTTT. Filled out from reference TRBV25-1 and TRBJ1-1, the complete variable domain reads EADIYQTPRYLVIGTGKKITLECSQTMGHDKMYWYQQDPGMELHLIHYSYGVNSTEKGDLSSESTVSRIRTEHFPLTLESARPSHTSQYLCASRQGGGTEAFFGQGTRLTVV.

The chain joins TRBV6-1 to TRBJ1-4, with a tentative D call TRBD1 (5 bases). V lost 3 bases and J 3 bases, leaving 14 bases between the germline ends. Germline CDR1 MNHNS, CDR2 SASEGT. The CDR3 consists of 16 residues. CDR3 in DNA: TGTGCCAGCAGTGATAGATATAGGGGCGCTAATGAAAAACTGTTTTTT. Amino acids: CASSDRYRGANEKLFF.

The rearrangement links TRBV11-2 to TRBJ1-3, with a tentative D call TRBD1 (5 bases). V gave up 3 bases and J gave up 1 base, with 13 bases separating them. CDR1 and CDR2 from the germline V gene are SGHAT and FQNNGV. This CDR3 has 16 amino acids. The CDR3 DNA sequence: TGTGCCAGCAGCTTCCGGGGACCCTCGTCTGGAAACACCATATATTTT. Translating gives CASSFRGPSSGNTIYF.

For this clone: One junction end does not reproduce the germline sequence, and a read error may be involved. The chain recombines TRBV30 with TRBJ2-7; TRBD2 might be the D (7 bases). The V gene's germline CDR1 is GTSNPN and CDR2 SVGIG (reference sequence). The CDR3 has 11 amino acids. The CDR3 sequence: CAWTGGYKQYF. In DNA form, the CDR3 reads TGTGCCTGGACGGGGGGCTACAAGCAGTACTTC.

The chain joins TRBV5-4 to TRBJ1-4; D gene unclear. The germline V and J ends were trimmed by 0 bases and 8 bases, with 11 bases remaining between them. Germline-derived CDR1 and CDR2 are SGHNT and YYREEE (reference sequence). The length of the CDR3 is 14 residues. The CDR3 here is CASSLGGDREKLFF. CDR3 bases: TGTGCCAGCAGCTTGGGGGGAGATCGGGAAAAACTGTTTTTT.

This chain connects TRBV6-1 to TRBJ2-2, with 8 positions matching TRBD1. This CDR3 is built from 15 residues. The junction had 2 bases not matched to a gene; V was cut back by 2 bases and J by 3 bases. Per germline, CDR1 MNHNS and CDR2 SASEGT. CDR3 amino acids: CASSERQGYTGELFF. In DNA, the CDR3 is TGTGCCAGCAGTGAAAGACAGGGGTACACCGGGGAGCTGTTTTTT.

The chain has TRBV5-4 and TRBJ2-2; a weak D match, TRBD1 (5 bases). The CDR3 extends over 18 amino acids. Trimming shortened V by 3 bases and J by 1 base, and 19 bases separated the two germline ends. Germline-derived CDR1 and CDR2 are SGHNT and YYREEE (reference sequence). The CDR3 DNA sequence: TGTGCCAGCAGCTCACCGTGGGGTGGGGCTAAGAACACCGGGGAGCTGTTTTTT. Translated, it gives CASSSPWGGAKNTGELFF.

V gene TRBV10-3 combines with J gene TRBJ2-3, with 10 nucleotides matching TRBD2. The germline gives CDR1 ENHRY, CDR2 SYGVKD. The V segment lost 7 bases and the J segment 2 bases; nucleotides outside the gene matches: 15. The CDR3 has 18 residues. CDR3 bases: TGTGCCATCAAAAGGGCTAGCGGGAGTAACGGTAACACAGATACGCAGTATTTT. This codes for CAIKRASGSNGNTDTQYF.

The chain carries TRBV4-2 and TRBJ2-1; 9 bases agree with TRBD2. The germline V gene has CDR1 LGHNA and CDR2 YNFKEQ. The CDR3 length is 18 residues. After removal of 0 bases from V and 3 bases from J, the junction contained 9 bases not matched to a gene. CDR3 region: CASSQESPGLAHYNEQFF. The CDR3 DNA reads as TGTGCCAGCAGCCAAGAATCCCCGGGACTAGCTCACTACAATGAGCAGTTCTTC.

The chain employs TRBV4-1 and TRBJ2-3; TRBD2 aligns across 9 bases. V shed 4 bases, J shed 1 base, and the junction held 9 bases outside the gene matches. The CDR3 is 17 amino acids. The germline CDR1 and CDR2 sequences are MGHRA and YSYEKL. CDR3 protein: CASSPPRGRGGTDTQYF. As DNA, the CDR3 is TGCGCCAGCAGCCCTCCTCGCGGGAGGGGAGGCACAGATACGCAGTATTTT.

The chain uses TRBV19 and TRBJ1-5, with unresolved D. Trimming cost V 5 bases and J 1 base, with 12 bases left between them. The germline CDR1 and CDR2 sequences are LNHDA and SQIVND (reference sequence). CDR3 length: 15 amino acids. The CDR3 DNA follows: TGTGCCAGTAGTGGACTGGGAGAAAGCAATCAGCCCCAGCATTTT. It translates to CASSGLGESNQPQHF. Full variable domain (remainder filled in from reference TRBV19 and TRBJ1-5): DGGITQSPKYLFRKEGQNVTLSCEQNLNHDAMYWYRQDPGQGLRLIYYSQIVNDFQKGDIAEGYSVSREKKESFPLTVTSAQKNPTAFYLCASSGLGESNQPQHFGDGTRLSIL.

The chain uses TRBV11-2 and TRBJ1-1, with 7 nucleotides matching TRBD1. After removal of 4 bases from V and 1 base from J, the junction contained 3 bases not matched to a gene. Germline values: CDR1 SGHAT, CDR2 FQNNGV. This CDR3 contains 14 residues. In DNA form, the CDR3 reads TGTGCCAGCAGCTGGCGGACAGGGAACACTGAAGCTTTCTTT. The encoded protein is CASSWRTGNTEAFF.

The CDR3 reads CASSVGTSGRETQYF. In DNA, the CDR3 is TGTGCCAGCAGCGTAGGGACTAGCGGGAGGGAGACCCAGTACTTC. The chain links TRBV9 to TRBJ2-5; the match to TRBD2 covers 14 bases. Trimming removed 0 bases from V and 5 bases from J; junction bases left unmatched: 0. Per the germline V gene, CDR1 is SGDLS and CDR2 is YYNGEE. CDR3 size: 15 residues.